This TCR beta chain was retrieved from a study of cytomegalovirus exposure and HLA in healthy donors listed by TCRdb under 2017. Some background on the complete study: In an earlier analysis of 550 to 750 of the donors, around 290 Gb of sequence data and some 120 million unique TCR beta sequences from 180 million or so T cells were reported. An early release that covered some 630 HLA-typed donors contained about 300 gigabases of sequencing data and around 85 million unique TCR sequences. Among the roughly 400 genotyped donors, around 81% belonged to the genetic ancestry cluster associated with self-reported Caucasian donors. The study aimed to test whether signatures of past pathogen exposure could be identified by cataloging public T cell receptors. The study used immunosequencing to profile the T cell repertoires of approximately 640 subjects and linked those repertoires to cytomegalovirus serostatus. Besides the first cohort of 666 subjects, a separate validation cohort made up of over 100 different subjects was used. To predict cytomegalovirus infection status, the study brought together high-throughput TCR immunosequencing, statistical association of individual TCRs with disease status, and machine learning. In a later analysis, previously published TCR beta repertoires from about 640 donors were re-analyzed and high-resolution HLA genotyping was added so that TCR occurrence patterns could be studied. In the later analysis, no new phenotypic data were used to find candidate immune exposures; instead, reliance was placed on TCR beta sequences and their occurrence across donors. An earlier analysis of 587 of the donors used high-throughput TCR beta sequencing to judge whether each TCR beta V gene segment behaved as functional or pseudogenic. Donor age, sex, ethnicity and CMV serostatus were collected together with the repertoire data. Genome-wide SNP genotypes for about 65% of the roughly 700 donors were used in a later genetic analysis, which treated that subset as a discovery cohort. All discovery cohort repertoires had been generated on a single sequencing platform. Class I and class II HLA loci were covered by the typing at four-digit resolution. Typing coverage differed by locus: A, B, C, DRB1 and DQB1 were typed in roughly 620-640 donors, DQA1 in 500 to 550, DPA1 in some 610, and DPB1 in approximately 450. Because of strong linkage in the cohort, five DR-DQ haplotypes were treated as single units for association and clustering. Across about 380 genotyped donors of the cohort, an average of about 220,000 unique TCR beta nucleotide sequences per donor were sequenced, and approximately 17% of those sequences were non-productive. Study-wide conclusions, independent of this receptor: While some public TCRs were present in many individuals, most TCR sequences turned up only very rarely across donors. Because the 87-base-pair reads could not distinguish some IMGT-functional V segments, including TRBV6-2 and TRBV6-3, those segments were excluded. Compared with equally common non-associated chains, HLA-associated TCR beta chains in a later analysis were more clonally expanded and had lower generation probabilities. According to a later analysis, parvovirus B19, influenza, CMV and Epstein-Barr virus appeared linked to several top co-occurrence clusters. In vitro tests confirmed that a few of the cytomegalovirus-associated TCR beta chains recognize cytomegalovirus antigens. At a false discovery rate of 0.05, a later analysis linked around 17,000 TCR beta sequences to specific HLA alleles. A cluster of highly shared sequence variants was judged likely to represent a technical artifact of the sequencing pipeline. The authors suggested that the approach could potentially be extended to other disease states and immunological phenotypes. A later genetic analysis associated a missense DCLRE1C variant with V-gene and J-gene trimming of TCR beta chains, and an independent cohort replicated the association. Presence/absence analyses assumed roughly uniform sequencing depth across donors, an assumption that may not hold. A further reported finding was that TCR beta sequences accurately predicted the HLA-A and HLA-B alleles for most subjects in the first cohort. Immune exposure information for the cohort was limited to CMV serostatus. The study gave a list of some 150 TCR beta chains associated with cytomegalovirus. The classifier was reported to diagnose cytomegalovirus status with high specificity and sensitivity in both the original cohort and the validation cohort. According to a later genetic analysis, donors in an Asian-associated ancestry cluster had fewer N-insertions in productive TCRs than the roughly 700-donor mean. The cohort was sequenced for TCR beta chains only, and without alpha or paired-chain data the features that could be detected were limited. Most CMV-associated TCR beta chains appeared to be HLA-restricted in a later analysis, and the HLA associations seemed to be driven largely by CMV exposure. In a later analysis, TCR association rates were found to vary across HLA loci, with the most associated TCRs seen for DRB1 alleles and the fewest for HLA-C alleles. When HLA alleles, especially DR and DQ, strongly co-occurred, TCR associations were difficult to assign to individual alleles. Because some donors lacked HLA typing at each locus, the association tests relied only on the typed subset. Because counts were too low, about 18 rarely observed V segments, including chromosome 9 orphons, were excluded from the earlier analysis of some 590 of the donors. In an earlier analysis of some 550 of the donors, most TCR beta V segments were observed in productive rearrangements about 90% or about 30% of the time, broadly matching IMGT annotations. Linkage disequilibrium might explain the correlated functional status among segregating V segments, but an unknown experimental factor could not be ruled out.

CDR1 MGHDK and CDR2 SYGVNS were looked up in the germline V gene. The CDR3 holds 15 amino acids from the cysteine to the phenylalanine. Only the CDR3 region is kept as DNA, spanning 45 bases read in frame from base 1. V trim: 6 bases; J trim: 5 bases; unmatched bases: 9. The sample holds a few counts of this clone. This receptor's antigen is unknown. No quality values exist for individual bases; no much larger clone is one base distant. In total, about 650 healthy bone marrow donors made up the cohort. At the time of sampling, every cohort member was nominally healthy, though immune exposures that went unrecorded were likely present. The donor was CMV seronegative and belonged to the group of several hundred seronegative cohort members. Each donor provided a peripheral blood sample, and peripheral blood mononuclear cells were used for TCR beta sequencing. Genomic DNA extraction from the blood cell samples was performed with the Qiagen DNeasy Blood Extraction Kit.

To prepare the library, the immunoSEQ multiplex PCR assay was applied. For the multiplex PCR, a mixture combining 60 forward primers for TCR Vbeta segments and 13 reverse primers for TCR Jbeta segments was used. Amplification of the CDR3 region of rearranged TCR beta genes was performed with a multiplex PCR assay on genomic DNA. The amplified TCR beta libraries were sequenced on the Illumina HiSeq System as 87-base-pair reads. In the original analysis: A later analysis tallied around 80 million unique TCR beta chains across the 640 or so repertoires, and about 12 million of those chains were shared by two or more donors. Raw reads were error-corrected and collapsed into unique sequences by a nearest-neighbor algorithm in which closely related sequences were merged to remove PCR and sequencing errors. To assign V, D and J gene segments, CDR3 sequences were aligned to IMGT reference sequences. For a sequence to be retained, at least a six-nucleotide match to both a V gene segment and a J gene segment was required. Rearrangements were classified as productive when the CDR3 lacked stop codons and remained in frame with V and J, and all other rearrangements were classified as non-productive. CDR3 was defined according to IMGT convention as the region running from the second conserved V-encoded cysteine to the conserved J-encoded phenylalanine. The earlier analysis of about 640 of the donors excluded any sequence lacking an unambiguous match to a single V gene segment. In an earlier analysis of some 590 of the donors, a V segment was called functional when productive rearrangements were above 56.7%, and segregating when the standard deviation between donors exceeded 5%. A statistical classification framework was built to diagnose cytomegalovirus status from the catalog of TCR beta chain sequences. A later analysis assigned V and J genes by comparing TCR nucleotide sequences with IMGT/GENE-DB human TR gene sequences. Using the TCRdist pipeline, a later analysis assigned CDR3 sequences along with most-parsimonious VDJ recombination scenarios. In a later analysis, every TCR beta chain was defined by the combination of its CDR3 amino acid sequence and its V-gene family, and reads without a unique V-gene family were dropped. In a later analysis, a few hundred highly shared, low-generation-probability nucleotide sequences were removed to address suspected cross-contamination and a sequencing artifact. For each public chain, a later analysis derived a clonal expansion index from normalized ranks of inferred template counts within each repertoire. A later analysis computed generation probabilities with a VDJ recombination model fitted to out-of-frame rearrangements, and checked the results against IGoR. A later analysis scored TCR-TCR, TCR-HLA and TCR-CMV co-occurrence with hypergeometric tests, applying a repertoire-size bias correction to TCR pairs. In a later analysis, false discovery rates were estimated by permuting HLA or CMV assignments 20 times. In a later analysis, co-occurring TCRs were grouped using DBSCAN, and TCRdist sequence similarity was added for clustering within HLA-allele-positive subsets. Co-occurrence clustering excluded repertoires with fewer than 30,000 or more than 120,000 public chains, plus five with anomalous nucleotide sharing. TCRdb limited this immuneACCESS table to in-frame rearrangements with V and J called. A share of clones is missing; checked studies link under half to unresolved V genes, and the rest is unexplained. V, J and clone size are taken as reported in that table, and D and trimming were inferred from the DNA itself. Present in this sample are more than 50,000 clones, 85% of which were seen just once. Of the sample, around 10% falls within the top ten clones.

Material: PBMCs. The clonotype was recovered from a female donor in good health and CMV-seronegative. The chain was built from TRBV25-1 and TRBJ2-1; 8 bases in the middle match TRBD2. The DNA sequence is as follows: TGTGCCAGCAGCTCGGGACTAGTCGAGCACAATGAGCAGTTCTTC. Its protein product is CASSSGLVEHNEQFF.